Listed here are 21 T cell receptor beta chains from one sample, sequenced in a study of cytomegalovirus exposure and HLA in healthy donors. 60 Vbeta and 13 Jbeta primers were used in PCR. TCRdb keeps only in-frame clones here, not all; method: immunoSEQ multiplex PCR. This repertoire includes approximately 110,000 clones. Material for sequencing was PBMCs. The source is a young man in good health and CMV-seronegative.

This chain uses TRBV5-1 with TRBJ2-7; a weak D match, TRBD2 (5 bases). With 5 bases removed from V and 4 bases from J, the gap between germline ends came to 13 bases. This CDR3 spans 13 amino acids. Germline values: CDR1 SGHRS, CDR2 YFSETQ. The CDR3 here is CASREAGPYEQYF. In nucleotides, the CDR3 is TGCGCCAGCAGGGAGGCAGGTCCTTACGAGCAGTACTTC.

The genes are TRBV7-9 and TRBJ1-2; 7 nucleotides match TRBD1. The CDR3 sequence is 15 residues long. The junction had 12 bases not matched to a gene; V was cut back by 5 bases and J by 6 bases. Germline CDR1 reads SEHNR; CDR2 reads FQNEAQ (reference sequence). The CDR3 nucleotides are TGTGCCAGCAGCCCTGGGACAGACTCTGGACATGGCTACACCTTC. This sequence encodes CASSPGTDSGHGYTF. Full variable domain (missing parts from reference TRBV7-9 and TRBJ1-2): DTGVSQNPRHKITKRGQNVTFRCDPISEHNRLYWYRQTLGQGPEFLTYFQNEAQLEKSRLLSDRFSAERPKGSFSTLEIQRTEQGDSAMYLCASSPGTDSGHGYTFGSGTRLTVV.

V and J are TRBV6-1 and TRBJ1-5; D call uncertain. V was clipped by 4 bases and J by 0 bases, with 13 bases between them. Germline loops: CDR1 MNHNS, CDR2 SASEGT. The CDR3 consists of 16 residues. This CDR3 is CASSGPIRDSNQPQHF. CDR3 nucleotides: TGTGCCAGCAGTGGGCCAATCCGGGATAGCAATCAGCCCCAGCATTTT.

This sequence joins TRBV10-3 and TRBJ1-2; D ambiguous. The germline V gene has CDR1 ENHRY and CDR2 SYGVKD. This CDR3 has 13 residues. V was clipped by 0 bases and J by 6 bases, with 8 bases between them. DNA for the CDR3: TGTGCCATCAGTGAGTCCGGTGGAGATGGCTACACCTTC. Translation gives CAISESGGDGYTF.

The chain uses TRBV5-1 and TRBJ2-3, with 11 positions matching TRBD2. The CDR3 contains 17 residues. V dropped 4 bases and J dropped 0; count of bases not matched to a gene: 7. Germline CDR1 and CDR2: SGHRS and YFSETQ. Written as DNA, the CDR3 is TGCGCCAGCAGCGACCGGACTAGCGGGCTAAGCACAGATACGCAGTATTTT. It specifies CASSDRTSGLSTDTQYF.

The CDR3 sequence: CASTHGQINTEAFF. The CDR3 region has the DNA TGTGCCAGCACCCACGGACAGATAAACACTGAAGCTTTCTTT. The chain is built from TRBV7-9 and TRBJ1-1; D possibly corresponds to TRBD1 (6 bases). The CDR3 covers 14 residues. The germline V and J ends were trimmed by 7 bases and 2 bases, with 14 bases remaining between them. Germline loops: CDR1 SEHNR, CDR2 FQNEAQ (reference sequence).

The CDR3 DNA reads as TGTGCCAGTAGTACATCCGGACAGGAAGCTTTCTTT. This translates into CASSTSGQEAFF. The chain recombines TRBV19 with TRBJ1-1; tentatively, D is TRBD1 (6 bases). Germline V gives CDR1 LNHDA, CDR2 SQIVND (reference sequence). Between the trimmed V and J ends, which lost 4 bases and 8 bases, there was a span of 11 bases. CDR3 size: 12 residues.

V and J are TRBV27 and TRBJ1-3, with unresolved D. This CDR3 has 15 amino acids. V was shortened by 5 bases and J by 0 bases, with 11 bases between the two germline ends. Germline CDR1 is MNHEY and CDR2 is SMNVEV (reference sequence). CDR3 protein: CASSTSVLSGNTIYF. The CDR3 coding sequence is TGTGCCAGCAGTACCTCGGTCCTCTCTGGAAACACCATATATTTT.

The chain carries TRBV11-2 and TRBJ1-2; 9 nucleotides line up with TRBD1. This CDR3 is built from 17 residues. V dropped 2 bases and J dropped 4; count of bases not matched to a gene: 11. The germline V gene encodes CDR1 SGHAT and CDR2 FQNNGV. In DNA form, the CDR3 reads TGTGCCAGCAGCTTAAGCATATCCGACAGGGGGGCCTATGGCTACACCTTC. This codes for CASSLSISDRGAYGYTF.

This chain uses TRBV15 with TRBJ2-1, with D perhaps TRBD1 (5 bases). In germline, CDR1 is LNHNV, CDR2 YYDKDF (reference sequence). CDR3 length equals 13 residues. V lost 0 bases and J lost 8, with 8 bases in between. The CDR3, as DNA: TGTGCCACCAGCAGAGATCCGACAGATGAGCAGTTCTTC. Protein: CATSRDPTDEQFF.

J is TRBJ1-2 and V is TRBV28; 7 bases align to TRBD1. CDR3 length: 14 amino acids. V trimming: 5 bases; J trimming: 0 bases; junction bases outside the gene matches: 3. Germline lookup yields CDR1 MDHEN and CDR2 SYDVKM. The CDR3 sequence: CASSEGQSNYGYTF. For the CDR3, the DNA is TGTGCCAGCAGTGAGGGACAGTCTAACTATGGCTACACCTTC.

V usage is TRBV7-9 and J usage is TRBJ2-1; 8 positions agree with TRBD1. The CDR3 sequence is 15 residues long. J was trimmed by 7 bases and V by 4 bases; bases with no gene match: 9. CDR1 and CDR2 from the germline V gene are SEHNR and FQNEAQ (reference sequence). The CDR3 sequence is CASSSRTGLANEQFF. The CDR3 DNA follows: TGTGCCAGCAGCTCTAGGACAGGGTTGGCAAATGAGCAGTTCTTC. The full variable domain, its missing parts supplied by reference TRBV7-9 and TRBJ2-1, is DTGVSQNPRHKITKRGQNVTFRCDPISEHNRLYWYRQTLGQGPEFLTYFQNEAQLEKSRLLSDRFSAERPKGSFSTLEIQRTEQGDSAMYLCASSSRTGLANEQFFGPGTRLTVL.

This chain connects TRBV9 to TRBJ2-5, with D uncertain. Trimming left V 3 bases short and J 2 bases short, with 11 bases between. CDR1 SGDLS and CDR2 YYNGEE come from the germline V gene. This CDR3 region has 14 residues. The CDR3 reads CASSDRRGQETQYF. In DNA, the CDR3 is TGTGCCAGCAGCGACCGTCGCGGACAAGAGACCCAGTACTTC.

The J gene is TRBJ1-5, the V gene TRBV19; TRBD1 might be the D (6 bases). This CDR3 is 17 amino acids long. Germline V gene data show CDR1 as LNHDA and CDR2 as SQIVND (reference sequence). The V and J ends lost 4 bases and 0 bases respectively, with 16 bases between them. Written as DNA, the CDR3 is TGTGCCAGTAGTACCCAGGGGACCGATTATAGCAATCAGCCCCAGCATTTT. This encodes CASSTQGTDYSNQPQHF.

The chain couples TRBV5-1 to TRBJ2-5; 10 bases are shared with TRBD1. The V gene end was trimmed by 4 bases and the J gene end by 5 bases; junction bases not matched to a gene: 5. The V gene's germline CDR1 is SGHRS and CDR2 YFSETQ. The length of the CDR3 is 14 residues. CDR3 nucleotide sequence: TGCGCCAGCAGCAGGGGGACAGGGGATGAGACCCAGTACTTC. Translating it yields CASSRGTGDETQYF.

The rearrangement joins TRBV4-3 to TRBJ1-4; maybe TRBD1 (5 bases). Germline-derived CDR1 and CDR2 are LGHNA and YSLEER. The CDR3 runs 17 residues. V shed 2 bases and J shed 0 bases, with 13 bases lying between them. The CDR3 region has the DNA TGCGCCAGCAGCCAAAGGGGACTCGACGCAACTAATGAAAAACTGTTTTTT. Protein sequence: CASSQRGLDATNEKLFF.

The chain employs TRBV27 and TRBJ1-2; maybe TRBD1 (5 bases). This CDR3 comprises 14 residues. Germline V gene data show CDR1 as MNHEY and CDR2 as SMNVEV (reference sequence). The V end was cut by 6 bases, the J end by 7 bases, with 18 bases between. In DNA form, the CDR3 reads TGTGCCAGCAGGACGGGCAGGGAACTCTCTGGCTACACCTTC. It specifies CASRTGRELSGYTF.

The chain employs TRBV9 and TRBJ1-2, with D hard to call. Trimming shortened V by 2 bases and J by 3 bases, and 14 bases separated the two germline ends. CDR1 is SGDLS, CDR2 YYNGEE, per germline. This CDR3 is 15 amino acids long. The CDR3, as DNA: TGTGCCAGCAGCGTCACGATCCGGGGAGACTATGGCTACACCTTC. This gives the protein CASSVTIRGDYGYTF.

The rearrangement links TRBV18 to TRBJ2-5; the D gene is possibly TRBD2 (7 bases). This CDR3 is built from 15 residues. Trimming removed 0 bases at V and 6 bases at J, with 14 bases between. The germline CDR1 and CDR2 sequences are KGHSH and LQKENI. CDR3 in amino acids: CASSPPSRGAKTQYF. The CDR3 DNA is TGTGCCAGCTCACCACCGTCCCGGGGGGCAAAGACCCAGTACTTC. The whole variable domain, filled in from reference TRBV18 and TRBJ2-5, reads NAGVMQNPRHLVRRRGQEARLRCSPMKGHSHVYWYRQLPEEGLKFMVYLQKENIIDESGMPKERFSAEFPKEGPSILRIQQVVRGDSAAYFCASSPPSRGAKTQYFGPGTRLLVL.

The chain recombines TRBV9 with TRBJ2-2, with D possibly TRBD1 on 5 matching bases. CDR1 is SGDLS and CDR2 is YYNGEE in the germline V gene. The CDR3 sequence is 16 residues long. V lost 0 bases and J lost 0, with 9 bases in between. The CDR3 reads CASSVAGRANTGELFF. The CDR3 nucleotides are TGTGCCAGCAGCGTAGCCGGCAGGGCGAACACCGGGGAGCTGTTTTTT.

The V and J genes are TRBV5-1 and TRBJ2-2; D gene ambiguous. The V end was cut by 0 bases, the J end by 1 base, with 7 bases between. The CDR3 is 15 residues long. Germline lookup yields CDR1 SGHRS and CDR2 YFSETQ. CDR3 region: CASSLAIGNTGELFF. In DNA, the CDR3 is TGCGCCAGCAGCTTGGCCATCGGGAACACCGGGGAGCTGTTTTTT.